A single T cell receptor (beta chain) is shown here with its context. It has no known antigen specificity. Within one base of it there is no much larger clone, and no base qualities were kept. The data belong to a study of blood T cell repertoires in COVID-19 (dated by TCRdb to between 2020 and 2021). Concerning the study at large: Collaborator samples came from the United States, Italy and Spain and covered acute and convalescent phases of COVID-19. The prospective study material was composed of cDNA or gDNA derived from T cells, B-cell-depleted T cells, or PBMCs. The dataset comprised deeply sampled blood TCRbeta repertoires from subjects exposed to, actively infected with, or recovered from COVID-19. The repertoires were made available in a free public database intended to serve as a resource for research on the immune response to SARS-CoV-2. Samples came from the ongoing ImmuneRACE study (first 160 participants) plus 1,254 subjects from 6 global collaborators. A de-identified subject ID, COVID-19 status, age in years and sex were almost always included in the sample metadata. Where available, HLA class I and class II types were taken from metadata supplied by the sample provider and were not determined by assay-based typing. The full study reports these points: The amount of clinical and demographic metadata varied by source and participant and was provided uncurated.

Collaborating institutions collected whole blood in K2EDTA tubes following their own protocols. For TCRbeta analysis, collaborator samples were shipped as frozen whole blood, as isolated PBMCs, or as DNA extracted from either sample type. V was cut back by 4 bases and J by 2 bases, leaving a gap of 14 bases between them. Reading from cysteine to phenylalanine, the CDR3 counts 15 amino acids. Just CDR3 DNA is preserved here, 45 bases in frame from base 1. The germline V gene (reference sequence) gives CDR1 as LNHDA and CDR2 as SQIVND. The immunoSEQ Assay, a bias-controlled multiplex PCR, was used to amplify TCRbeta CDR3 regions from genomic DNA. As for the authors' bioinformatics: The number of nucleated cells in each sample was estimated from the amplification of reference gene primers within the assay. To quantify the absolute abundance of each unique TCRbeta CDR3 rearrangement, sequence reads were collapsed and filtered. For each sample, productive Simpson clonality was calculated by taking the square root of Simpson's diversity index across productive rearrangements. In its TCRdb copy, this immuneACCESS table keeps in-frame sequences only and misses some clones. Where compared with another copy, unresolved V genes explain less than half of these, and the others have no known cause. The V and J calls and clone size come from that table; D and trimming were worked out from the DNA. In all, the sample holds about 200,000 clones, and about 89% of those were seen once. The biggest ten clones account for around 4.8% of the sample.

The V and J genes are TRBV19 and TRBJ1-2; TRBD1 is a possible D gene, resting on 5 matching bases. This TCR came from a middle-aged woman with acute or convalescent COVID-19. The source material was peripheral blood. The CDR3 in this case is CASSKGNQLNYGYTF. The nucleotide sequence is TGTGCCAGTAGTAAGGGGAATCAATTAAACTATGGCTACACCTTC.